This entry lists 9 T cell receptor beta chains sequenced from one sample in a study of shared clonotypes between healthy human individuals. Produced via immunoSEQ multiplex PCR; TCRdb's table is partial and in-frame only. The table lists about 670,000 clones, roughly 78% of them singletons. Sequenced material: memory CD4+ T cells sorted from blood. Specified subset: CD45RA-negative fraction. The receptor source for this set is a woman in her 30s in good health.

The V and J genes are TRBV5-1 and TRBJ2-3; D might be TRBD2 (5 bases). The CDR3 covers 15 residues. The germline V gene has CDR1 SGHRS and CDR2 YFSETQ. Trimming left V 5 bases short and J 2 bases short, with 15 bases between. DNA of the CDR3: TGCGCCAGCAGGCATGACGGAGGACCCACAGATACGCAGTATTTT. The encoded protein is CASRHDGGPTDTQYF.

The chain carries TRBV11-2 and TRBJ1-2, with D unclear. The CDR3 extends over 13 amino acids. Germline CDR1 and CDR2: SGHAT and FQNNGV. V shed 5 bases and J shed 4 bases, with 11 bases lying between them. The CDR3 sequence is CASSDRELYGYTF. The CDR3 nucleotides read TGTGCCAGCAGCGACCGGGAGCTCTATGGCTACACCTTC.

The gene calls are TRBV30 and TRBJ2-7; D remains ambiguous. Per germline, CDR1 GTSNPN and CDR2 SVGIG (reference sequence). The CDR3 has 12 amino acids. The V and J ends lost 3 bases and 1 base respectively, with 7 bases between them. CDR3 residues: CAWRVSSYEQYF. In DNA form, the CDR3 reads TGTGCCTGGAGGGTGAGTTCCTACGAGCAGTACTTC.

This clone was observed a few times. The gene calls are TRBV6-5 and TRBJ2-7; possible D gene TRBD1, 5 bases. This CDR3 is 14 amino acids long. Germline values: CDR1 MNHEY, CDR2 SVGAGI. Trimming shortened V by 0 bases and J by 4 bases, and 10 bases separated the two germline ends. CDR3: CASSYSPQEYEQYF. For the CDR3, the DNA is TGTGCCAGCAGTTACTCGCCACAGGAGTACGAGCAGTACTTC.

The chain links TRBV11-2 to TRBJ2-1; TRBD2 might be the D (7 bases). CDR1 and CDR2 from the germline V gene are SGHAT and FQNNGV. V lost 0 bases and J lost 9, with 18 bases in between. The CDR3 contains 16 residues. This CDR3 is CASSLDSGGAELEQFF. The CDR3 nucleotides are TGTGCCAGCAGCTTAGATTCGGGGGGCGCTGAACTTGAGCAGTTCTTC. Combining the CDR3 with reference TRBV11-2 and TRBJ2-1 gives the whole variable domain EAGVAQSPRYKIIEKRQSVAFWCNPISGHATLYWYQQILGQGPKLLIQFQNNGVVDDSQLPKDRFSAERLKGVDSTLKIQPAKLEDSAVYLCASSLDSGGAELEQFFGPGTRLTVL.

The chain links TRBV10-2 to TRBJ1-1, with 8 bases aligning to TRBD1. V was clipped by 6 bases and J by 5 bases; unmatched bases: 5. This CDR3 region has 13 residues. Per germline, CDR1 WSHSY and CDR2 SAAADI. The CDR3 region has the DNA TGCGCCAGCAGCCGGACAGGGAGTACTGAAGCTTTCTTT. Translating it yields CASSRTGSTEAFF.

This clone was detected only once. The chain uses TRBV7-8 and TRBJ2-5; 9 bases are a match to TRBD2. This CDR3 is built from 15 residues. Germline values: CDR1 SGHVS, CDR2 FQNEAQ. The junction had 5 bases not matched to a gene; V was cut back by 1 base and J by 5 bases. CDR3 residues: CASSLGGTSRETQYF. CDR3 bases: TGTGCCAGCAGCTTAGGTGGGACTAGCAGGGAGACCCAGTACTTC.

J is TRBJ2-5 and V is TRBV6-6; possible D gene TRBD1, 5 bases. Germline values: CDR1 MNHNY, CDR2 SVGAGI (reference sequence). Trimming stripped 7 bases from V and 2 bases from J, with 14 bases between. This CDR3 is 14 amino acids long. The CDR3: CASTHMTEQETQYF. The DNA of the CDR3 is TGTGCCAGCACCCACATGACAGAGCAAGAGACCCAGTACTTC.

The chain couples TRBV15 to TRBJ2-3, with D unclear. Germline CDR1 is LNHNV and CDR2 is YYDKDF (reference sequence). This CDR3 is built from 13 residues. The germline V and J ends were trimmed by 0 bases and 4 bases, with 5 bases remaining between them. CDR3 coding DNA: TGTGCCACCAGCAGAGATGTGTCAGATACGCAGTATTTT. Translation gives CATSRDVSDTQYF.